This is a list of T cell receptor beta chains from one sample in a study of blood T cell repertoires in COVID-19. Only in-frame clones appear in the TCRdb table, and some are missing; sequencing was by immunoSEQ multiplex PCR. Here the sample spans around 19,000 clones, approximately 85% being singletons. Sequencing was performed on peripheral blood. The source is a man at least 80 years old with acute or convalescent COVID-19. The CDR3 runs from the conserved cysteine through the conserved F or W. The D gene is left open where the match is weak. Clone size is not always given. Where it is, it says once, few, many or a class for expanded clones.

CDR3 length	clone size	V gene	J gene	D gene	CDR3 protein	CDR3 DNA
14	NA	TRBV5-4	TRBJ1-4	TRBD1	CASSMDRAQEKLFF	TGTGCCAGCAGCATGGACAGGGCACAGGAAAAACTGTTTTTT
16	NA	TRBV5-1	TRBJ2-3	TRBD1	CASSSLVGQGEDTQYF	TGCGCCAGCAGCTCCCTCGTGGGACAGGGGGAAGATACGCAGTATTTT
13	few	TRBV6-2/TRBV6-3	TRBJ1-1	NA	CASSWGEDTEAFF	TGTGCCAGCAGTTGGGGGGAGGACACTGAAGCTTTCTTT
16	NA	TRBV6-4	TRBJ2-2	NA	CASSGLEVRGVWGAVF	TGTGCCAGCAGTGGCCTAGAGGTTCGCGGGGTTTGGGGAGCTGTTTTT
14	NA	TRBV7-2	TRBJ2-1	NA	CASRPRSSYNEQFF	TGTGCCAGCAGACCTAGGAGCTCCTACAATGAGCAGTTCTTC
15	NA	TRBV28	TRBJ1-1	TRBD1	CASSPPGTGNTEAFF	TGTGCCAGCAGCCCACCGGGGACAGGGAACACTGAAGCTTTCTTT
13	NA	TRBV11-2	TRBJ2-1	NA	CASSLQGYNEQFF	TGTGCCAGCAGTCTTCAGGGCTACAATGAGCAGTTCTTC
13	NA	TRBV5-1	TRBJ2-2	NA	CASSWRESGELFF	TGCGCCAGCAGCTGGAGGGAGAGCGGGGAGCTGTTTTTT
15	NA	TRBV5-1	TRBJ2-7	TRBD1	CASSLWTGGENEQYF	TGCGCCAGCAGCTTGTGGACAGGGGGGGAGAACGAGCAGTACTTC
17	once	TRBV24-1	TRBJ2-5	TRBD2	CATSGDTNSGRRETQYF	TGTGCCACCAGTGGGGACACGAACAGCGGGAGGAGAGAGACCCAGTACTTC
15	NA	TRBV3-1/TRBV3-2	TRBJ2-1	NA	CASSPTRSSYNEQFF	TGTGCCAGCAGCCCTACTAGGAGCTCCTACAATGAGCAGTTCTTC
15	NA	TRBV5-1	TRBJ2-5	NA	CASSLELAVVKTQYF	TGCGCCAGCAGCTTGGAACTAGCCGTTGTGAAGACCCAGTACTTC
14	NA	TRBV19	TRBJ2-2	NA	CASSPHRLTGELFF	TGTGCCAGTAGTCCCCACAGGTTGACCGGGGAGCTGTTTTTT
10	NA	TRBV28	TRBJ1-2	NA	CAVEGYGYTF	TGTGCCGTAGAGGGCTATGGCTACACCTTC
17	NA	TRBV5-4	TRBJ1-1	TRBD1	CASSSNSGGWGNTEAFF	TGTGCCAGCAGCTCAAATTCAGGGGGCTGGGGGAACACTGAAGCTTTCTTT
15	NA	TRBV7-3	TRBJ2-1	NA	CASSLGRATYNEQFF	TGTGCCAGCAGCTTAGGGCGGGCGACCTACAATGAGCAGTTCTTC
11	NA	TRBV7-9	TRBJ1-2	NA	CASRKTLGYTF	TGTGCCAGCAGGAAGACACTTGGCTACACCTTC
15	NA	TRBV9	TRBJ2-7	TRBD2	CASSPGGGAIYEQYF	TGTGCCAGCAGCCCGGGGGGAGGCGCGATCTACGAGCAGTACTTC
18	few	TRBV19	TRBJ1-6	NA	CASRIYFTPGHNNSPLHF	TGTGCCAGTAGAATATACTTTACTCCGGGACACAATAATTCACCCCTCCACTTT
14	once	TRBV5-1	TRBJ2-5	NA	CASRETGTQETQYF	TGCGCCAGCAGGGAGACGGGTACTCAAGAGACCCAGTACTTC
11	NA	TRBV29-1	TRBJ1-4	NA	CSVGGDEKLFF	TGCAGCGTTGGAGGAGATGAAAAACTGTTTTTT
13	NA	TRBV19	TRBJ1-2	NA	CASSKQGSYGYTF	TGTGCCAGTAGTAAGCAGGGTTCCTATGGCTACACCTTC
15	few	TRBV28	TRBJ1-4	TRBD1	CASSARQGRDEKLFF	TGTGCCAGCAGTGCAAGACAGGGACGAGATGAAAAACTGTTTTTT
14	NA	TRBV28	TRBJ1-1	TRBD1	CASSLTGTNTEAFF	TGTGCCAGCAGTTTGACAGGGACGAACACTGAAGCTTTCTTT
12	NA	TRBV18	TRBJ1-2	NA	CASSVDFYGYTF	TGTGCCAGCTCAGTAGACTTCTATGGCTACACCTTC
14	NA	TRBV14	TRBJ1-1	NA	CASSQVRGLTEAFF	TGTGCCAGCAGCCAAGTCAGGGGCCTCACTGAAGCTTTCTTT
16	NA	TRBV28	TRBJ2-7	TRBD2	CASTGSGRAMGYEQYF	TGTGCCAGCACCGGAAGCGGGAGGGCCATGGGCTACGAGCAGTACTTC
11	NA	TRBV14	TRBJ2-1	NA	CASSPGYEQFF	TGTGCCAGCAGCCCCGGGTATGAGCAGTTCTTC
13	NA	TRBV29-1	TRBJ1-1	TRBD1	CSAIDRAFAEAFF	TGCAGCGCGATAGACAGGGCTTTCGCTGAAGCTTTCTTT
15	NA	TRBV19	TRBJ2-1	TRBD2	CASKDSGSRADEQFF	TGTGCCAGTAAGGATAGCGGGAGTAGGGCGGATGAGCAGTTCTTC
15	NA	TRBV5-1	TRBJ2-7	NA	CASSFETGPRYEQYF	TGCGCCAGCAGCTTCGAAACAGGGCCAAGGTACGAGCAGTACTTC
16	NA	TRBV5-1	TRBJ1-4	TRBD1	CASSLVVATGGEKLFF	TGCGCCAGCAGCTTGGTGGTCGCGACAGGGGGTGAAAAACTGTTTTTT
13	NA	TRBV3-1/TRBV3-2	TRBJ1-5	NA	CASSQKRGQPQHF	TGTGCCAGCAGTCAGAAACGGGGTCAGCCCCAGCATTTT
14	few	TRBV27	TRBJ1-3	TRBD1	CASSRQGQGNTIYF	TGTGCCAGCAGCCGACAGGGGCAAGGAAACACCATATATTTT
14	NA	TRBV7-9	TRBJ1-1	NA	CASSPPNRDAEAFF	TGTGCCAGCAGCCCCCCCAACAGGGATGCCGAAGCTTTCTTT